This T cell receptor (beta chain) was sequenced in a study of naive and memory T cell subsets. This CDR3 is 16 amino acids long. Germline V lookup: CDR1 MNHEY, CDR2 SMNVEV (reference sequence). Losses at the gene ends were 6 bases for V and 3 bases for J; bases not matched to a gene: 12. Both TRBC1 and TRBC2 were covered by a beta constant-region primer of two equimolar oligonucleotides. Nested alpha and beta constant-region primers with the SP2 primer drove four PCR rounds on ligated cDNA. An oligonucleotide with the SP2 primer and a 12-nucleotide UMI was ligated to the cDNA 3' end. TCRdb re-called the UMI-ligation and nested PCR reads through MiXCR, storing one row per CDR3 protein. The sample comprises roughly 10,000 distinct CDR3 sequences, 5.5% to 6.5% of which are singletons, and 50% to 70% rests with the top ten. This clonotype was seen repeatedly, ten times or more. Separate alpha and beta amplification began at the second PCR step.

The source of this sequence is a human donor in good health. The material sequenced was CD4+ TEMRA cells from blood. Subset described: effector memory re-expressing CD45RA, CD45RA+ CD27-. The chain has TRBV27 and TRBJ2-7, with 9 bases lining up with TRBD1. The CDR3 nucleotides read TGTGCCAGCAGCATGCCGATCGGGACAGGGATCTACGAGCAGTACTTC. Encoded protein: CASSMPIGTGIYEQYF.